This passage covers 7 T cell receptor beta chains from one sample sequenced in a study of blood T cell repertoires in COVID-19. Method: immunoSEQ multiplex PCR; TCRdb's copy keeps in-frame clones and lacks some. The table includes tens of thousands of clones, 88% detected once. The source material was peripheral blood. The receptor source for this set is a woman aged 45-59 years with active or convalescent COVID-19.

The rearrangement uses TRBV7-3 and TRBJ2-1; TRBD2 aligns across 14 bases. The germline gives CDR1 SGHTA, CDR2 FQGTGA. Trimming at V came to 3 bases and at J to 9 bases, leaving 4 bases not matched to a gene. This CDR3 spans 15 amino acids. CDR3 loop: CASSLGLAGVGEQFF. The CDR3 nucleotides are TGTGCCAGCAGCTTGGGACTAGCGGGAGTGGGTGAGCAGTTCTTC.

The chain links TRBV14 to TRBJ1-2, with D unclear. The CDR3 extends over 16 amino acids. The V end lost 0 bases, the J end lost 2 bases, and 13 bases lay between the germline ends. Germline V gives CDR1 SGHDN, CDR2 FVKESK. CDR3 residues: CASSQDLAGRNYGYTF. The DNA for the CDR3 is TGTGCCAGCAGCCAAGATCTGGCGGGGAGGAACTATGGCTACACCTTC.

The CDR3 loop reads CASRNRGDEQFF. In DNA, the CDR3 is TGTGCCAGCAGAAACAGGGGCGATGAGCAGTTCTTC. The chain couples TRBV6-5 to TRBJ2-1; the match to TRBD1 covers 7 bases. V gave up 6 bases and J gave up 8 bases; unmatched junction bases: 4. The CDR3 is made up of 12 amino acids. From germline, CDR1 is MNHEY and CDR2 SVGAGI.

There are a few counts of this clone. This chain's CDR3 is CSTRDRSYEQYF. DNA of the CDR3: TGCAGCACGCGGGACCGCTCCTACGAGCAGTACTTC. The chain combines TRBV29-1 with TRBJ2-7, with a possible D match to TRBD2 (6 bases). V was shortened by 8 bases and J by 0 bases, with 11 bases between the two germline ends. Germline-derived CDR1 and CDR2 are SQVTM and ANQGSEA. This CDR3 contains 12 residues.

V usage is TRBV5-1 and J usage is TRBJ1-1; D not certain. Between the trimmed V and J ends, which lost 0 bases and 5 bases, there was a span of 17 bases. Germline-derived CDR1 and CDR2 are SGHRS and YFSETQ. The CDR3 runs 16 residues. The CDR3 coding sequence is TGCGCCAGCAGCTTGGACGGCCGCCGGAGTGGGACTGAAGCTTTCTTT. This gives the protein CASSLDGRRSGTEAFF.

At least ten counts were recorded for this clone. The rearrangement joins TRBV29-1 to TRBJ2-7, with 10 bases matching TRBD2. The germline V gene has CDR1 SQVTM and CDR2 ANQGSEA. V trimming: 2 bases; J trimming: 6 bases; junction bases outside the gene matches: 7. The CDR3 totals 14 residues. In nucleotides, the CDR3 is TGCAGCGTTGAACCAGCGGGAGGGCCACGCGAGCAGTACTTC. This sequence encodes CSVEPAGGPREQYF.

About this clone: Within the sample, other DNA sequences also encode this same CDR3. The CDR3 bases are TGCGCCAGCAGCTGGACTAGCGGGACCTACGAGCAGTACTTC. Translating gives CASSWTSGTYEQYF. The chain carries TRBV5-1 and TRBJ2-7, with 12 positions matching TRBD2. The CDR3 covers 14 residues. Germline V gene lookup returns CDR1 SGHRS and CDR2 YFSETQ. V was clipped by 3 bases and J by 2 bases; unmatched bases: 0. The full variable domain, with the rest looked up from reference TRBV5-1 and TRBJ2-7, is KAGVTQTPRYLIKTRGQQVTLSCSPISGHRSVSWYQQTPGQGLQFLFEYFSETQRNKGNFPGRFSGRQFSNSRSEMNVSTLELGDSALYLCASSWTSGTYEQYFGPGTRLTVT.